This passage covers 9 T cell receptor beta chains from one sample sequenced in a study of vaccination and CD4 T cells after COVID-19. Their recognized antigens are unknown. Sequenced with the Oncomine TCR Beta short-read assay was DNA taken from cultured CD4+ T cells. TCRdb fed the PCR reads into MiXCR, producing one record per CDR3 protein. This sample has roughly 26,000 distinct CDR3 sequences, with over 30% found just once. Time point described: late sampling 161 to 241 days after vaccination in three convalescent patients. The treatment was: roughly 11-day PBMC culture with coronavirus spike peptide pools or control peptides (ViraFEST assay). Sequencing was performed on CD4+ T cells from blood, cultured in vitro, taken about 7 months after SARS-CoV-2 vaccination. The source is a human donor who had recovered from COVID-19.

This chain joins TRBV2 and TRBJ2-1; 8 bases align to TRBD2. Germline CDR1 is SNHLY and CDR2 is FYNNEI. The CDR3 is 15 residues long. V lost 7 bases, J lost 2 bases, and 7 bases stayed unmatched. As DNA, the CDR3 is TGTGCCAGCATATTAGGACTAGCCGCCTACAATGAGCAGTTCTTC. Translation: CASILGLAAYNEQFF. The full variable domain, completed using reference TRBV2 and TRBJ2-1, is EPEVTQTPSHQVTQMGQEVILRCVPISNHLYFYWYRQILGQKVEFLVSFYNNEISEKSEIFDDQFSVERPDGSNFTLKIRSTKLEDSAMYFCASILGLAAYNEQFFGPGTRLTVL.

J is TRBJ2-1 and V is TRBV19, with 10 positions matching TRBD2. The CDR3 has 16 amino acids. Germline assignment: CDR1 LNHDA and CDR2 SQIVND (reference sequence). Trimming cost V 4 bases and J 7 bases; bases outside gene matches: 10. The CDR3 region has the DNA TGTGCCAGTAGTAGACTAGCGGGTGCGCGCAGGAATGAGCAGTTCTTC. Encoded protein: CASSRLAGARRNEQFF.

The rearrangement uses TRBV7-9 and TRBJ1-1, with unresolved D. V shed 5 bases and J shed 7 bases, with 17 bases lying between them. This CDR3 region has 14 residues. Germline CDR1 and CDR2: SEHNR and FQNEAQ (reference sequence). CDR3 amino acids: CASSLYGVRGEAFF. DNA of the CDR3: TGTGCCAGCAGCCTATATGGGGTCCGCGGTGAAGCTTTCTTT.

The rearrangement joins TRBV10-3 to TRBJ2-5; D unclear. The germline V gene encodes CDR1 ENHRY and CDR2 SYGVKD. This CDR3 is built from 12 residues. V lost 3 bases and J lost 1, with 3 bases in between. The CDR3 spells CAISDIQETQYF. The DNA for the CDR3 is TGTGCCATCAGTGATATCCAAGAGACCCAGTACTTC.

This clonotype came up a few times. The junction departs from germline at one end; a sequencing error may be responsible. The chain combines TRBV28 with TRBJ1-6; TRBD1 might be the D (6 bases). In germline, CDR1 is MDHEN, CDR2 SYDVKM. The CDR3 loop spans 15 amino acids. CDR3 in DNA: TGTGCCAGCAGTATAACAGGGTCCTTTAATTCACCCCTCCACTTT. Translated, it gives CASSITGSFNSPLHF.

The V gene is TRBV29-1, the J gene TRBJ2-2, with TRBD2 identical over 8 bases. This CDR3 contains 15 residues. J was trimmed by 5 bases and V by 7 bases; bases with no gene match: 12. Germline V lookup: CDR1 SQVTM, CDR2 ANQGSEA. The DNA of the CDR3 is TGCAGCGCCAAAAGGGGCGGGAGGTCAACCGGGGAGCTGTTTTTT. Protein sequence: CSAKRGGRSTGELFF.

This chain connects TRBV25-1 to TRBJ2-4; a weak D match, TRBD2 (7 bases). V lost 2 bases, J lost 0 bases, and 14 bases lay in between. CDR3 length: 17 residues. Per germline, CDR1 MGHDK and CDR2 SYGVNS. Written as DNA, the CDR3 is TGTGCCAGCAGTGAAGGAGGGGGAGGGATAGCCAAAAACATTCAGTACTTC. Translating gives CASSEGGGGIAKNIQYF.

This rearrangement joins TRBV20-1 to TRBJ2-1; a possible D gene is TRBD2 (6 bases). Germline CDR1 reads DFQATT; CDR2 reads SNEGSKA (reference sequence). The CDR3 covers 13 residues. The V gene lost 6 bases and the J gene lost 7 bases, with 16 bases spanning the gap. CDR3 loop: CSATAGGNNEQFF. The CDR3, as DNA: TGCAGTGCCACAGCCGGCGGGAATAATGAGCAGTTCTTC.

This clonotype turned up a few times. The CDR3 loop is CASSLDGPYEQYF. DNA for the CDR3: TGTGCCAGCAGCTTAGACGGACCCTACGAGCAGTACTTC. The chain carries TRBV7-9 and TRBJ2-7; D is unclear. The V gene's germline CDR1 is SEHNR and CDR2 FQNEAQ (reference sequence). Trimming took 1 base from V and 2 from J, leaving 6 bases between them. CDR3 length equals 13 residues.